This TCR beta chain stems from a study of shared clonotypes between healthy human individuals. Assay: immunoSEQ multiplex PCR; the TCRdb copy retains only in-frame clones and omits some. The top ten hold more than 0.1% of the sample, which has around 2,000,000 clones, around 95% seen once. The ends were cut back, 5 bases at V and 5 bases at J, with 12 bases in the middle. This CDR3 spans 13 amino acids. Germline V gives CDR1 WNHNN, CDR2 SYGVQD (reference sequence). Sample: naive CD4+ T cells sorted from blood. Subset in this sample: CD45RA+ positively selected. This receptor was identified in a man aged 18-30 years in good health. The rearrangement joins TRBV10-1 to TRBJ2-5; D unresolved. The CDR3 sequence: CASSQATDETQYF. The DNA for the CDR3 is TGCGCCAGCAGTCAGGCGACTGACGAGACCCAGTACTTC.